Below, 14 T cell receptor beta chains from the same sample are listed, as sequenced in a study of T cell responses to AZD1222 COVID-19 vaccine. Assay used: immunoSEQ multiplex PCR; TCRdb lists only in-frame clones, some missing. This sample has over 150,000 clones, with roughly 94% found just once. Sequences were derived from peripheral blood, sampled on day 0 of MenACWY control vaccination. Receptors originate from an adult in good health.

V and J are TRBV18 and TRBJ2-7; 7 nucleotides align to TRBD2. The germline gives CDR1 KGHSH, CDR2 LQKENI. The J segment lost 3 bases and the V segment lost 2 bases, leaving 7 bases of the junction unmatched. This CDR3 contains 15 residues. This chain's CDR3 is CASSPFGGTRYEQYF. CDR3 DNA sequence: TGTGCCAGCTCACCATTCGGGGGGACTCGCTACGAGCAGTACTTC.

The chain joins TRBV7-2 to TRBJ1-5; D call uncertain. Germline values: CDR1 SGHTA, CDR2 FQGNSA. V was shortened by 6 bases and J by 4 bases, with 13 bases between the two germline ends. This CDR3 region has 14 residues. CDR3: CASSSLLANQPQHF. For the CDR3, the DNA is TGTGCCAGCAGTTCGTTATTGGCAAATCAGCCCCAGCATTTT.

This chain connects TRBV2 to TRBJ1-4, with 8 bases matching TRBD1. Germline CDR1 and CDR2: SNHLY and FYNNEI. J was trimmed by 2 bases and V by 7 bases; bases with no gene match: 18. This CDR3 is built from 19 residues. CDR3 sequence (DNA): TGTGCCAGCAAGGGGGGCAGGGGGCGCGTTGGAAGGACTAATGAAAAACTGTTTTTT. This encodes CASKGGRGRVGRTNEKLFF.

This sequence joins TRBV6-5 and TRBJ2-2; TRBD1 matches at 7 bases. The germline CDR1 and CDR2 sequences are MNHEY and SVGAGI. The CDR3 extends over 14 amino acids. The V gene end was trimmed by 10 bases and the J gene end by 2 bases; junction bases not matched to a gene: 7. The CDR3 here is CATFRDRNTGELFF. DNA of the CDR3: TGTGCCACGTTCCGGGACAGAAACACCGGGGAGCTGTTTTTT.

This chain uses TRBV10-3 with TRBJ2-7, with 9 bases lining up with TRBD1. V lost 3 bases, J lost 1 base, and 4 bases stayed unmatched. In germline, CDR1 is ENHRY, CDR2 SYGVKD. The CDR3 loop spans 15 amino acids. CDR3 nucleotide sequence: TGTGCCATCAGTGACGGACAGGGGAAGTCCTACGAGCAGTACTTC. Translated: CAISDGQGKSYEQYF.

This chain connects TRBV9 to TRBJ2-1, with 12 bases identical to TRBD1. The germline V gene has CDR1 SGDLS and CDR2 YYNGEE. CDR3 length: 15 residues. Losses at the gene ends were 4 bases for V and 8 bases for J; bases not matched to a gene: 7. In nucleotides, the CDR3 is TGTGCCAGCAGCCCCGGGGACAGGGGGCTCTATGAGCAGTTCTTC. This encodes CASSPGDRGLYEQFF.

The chain joins TRBV24-1 to TRBJ2-3; D unclear. The CDR3 is 14 amino acids. Germline CDR1 is KGHDR and CDR2 is SFDVKD. Trimming shortened V by 9 bases and J by 1 base, and 13 bases separated the two germline ends. Written as DNA, the CDR3 is TGTGCCACCGGCTCCGATGAGGGCACAGATACGCAGTATTTT. Its translation is CATGSDEGTDTQYF.

The chain carries TRBV7-2 and TRBJ2-1; 11 bases are a match to TRBD2. This CDR3 has 15 residues. Germline V gene data show CDR1 as SGHTA and CDR2 as FQGNSA. V was pared by 3 bases and J by 10 bases, with 8 bases of the junction left unmatched. The DNA for the CDR3 is TGTGCCAGCAGCTTGAGTTCTAGCGGGAGGCTCGAGCAGTTCTTC. Amino acids: CASSLSSSGRLEQFF.

Concerning this clone: The same CDR3 arises from other DNA sequences in this sample as well. The CDR3 DNA is TGTGCCAGCAGTTTAAGAGAGACCCAGTACTTC. It specifies CASSLRETQYF. The chain has TRBV12-3 or TRBV12-4 and TRBJ2-5; no clear D gene. Trimming removed 2 bases at V and 4 bases at J, with 2 bases between. The CDR3 has 11 residues.

This rearrangement joins TRBV3-1 (or the pseudogene TRBV3-2) to TRBJ2-1, with 14 bases fitting TRBD2. The germline V gene encodes CDR1 LGHDT and CDR2 YNNKEL (reference sequence). V gave up 3 bases and J gave up 8 bases; unmatched junction bases: 6. The CDR3 has 16 amino acids. The CDR3 DNA sequence: TGTGCCAGCAGCCACACCGGGACTAGCGGGAGTTATGAGCAGTTCTTC. It specifies CASSHTGTSGSYEQFF.

The V gene is TRBV7-8, the J gene TRBJ1-2, with a weak D call TRBD1 (5 bases). CDR3 length: 13 residues. Germline CDR1 reads SGHVS; CDR2 reads FQNEAQ. V was pared by 5 bases and J by 5 bases, with 12 bases between. For the CDR3, the DNA is TGTGCCAGCAGCGCTAGTGGGGGGTATGGCTACACCTTC. Its translation is CASSASGGYGYTF.

The gene calls are TRBV9 and TRBJ2-7; D not certain. V lost 6 bases and J 0 bases, leaving 13 bases between the germline ends. The CDR3 consists of 14 residues. Germline CDR1 and CDR2: SGDLS and YYNGEE. DNA for the CDR3: TGTGCCAGCAATCCCCATTGGAGCTCCTACGAGCAGTACTTC. Protein sequence: CASNPHWSSYEQYF.

The chain recombines TRBV7-2 with TRBJ2-1; D uncertain. This CDR3 contains 15 residues. Looked up from germline, CDR1 is SGHTA and CDR2 is FQGNSA. V was trimmed by 5 bases and J by 0 bases, leaving 11 bases between them. The CDR3: CASSARRSSYNEQFF. The CDR3 DNA sequence: TGTGCCAGCAGCGCCCGAAGGAGCTCCTACAATGAGCAGTTCTTC.

The genes are TRBV2 and TRBJ2-2; D uncertain. The CDR3 totals 16 residues. V was trimmed by 1 base and J by 0 bases, leaving 9 bases between them. CDR1 and CDR2 (germline): SNHLY, FYNNEI. Written as DNA, the CDR3 is TGTGCCAGCAGTGAAGTTGGCGGATCGAACACCGGGGAGCTGTTTTTT. Its protein product is CASSEVGGSNTGELFF.